The clone carrying this T cell receptor (beta chain) was seen at least ten times. Its target is unknown. TCRdb ran MiXCR on the 5' RACE reads and lists one entry per CDR3 protein. Here the sample spans a few hundred thousand distinct CDR3 sequences, roughly 23% being singletons. In germline, CDR1 is MNHNS, CDR2 SASEGT. V was pared by 5 bases and J by 6 bases, with 6 bases of the junction left unmatched. The CDR3 consists of 15 residues. This entry belongs to a study of T-cell memory formation after mild COVID-19. Study findings and constraints: Some clones that responded turned up in pre-infection memory, which suggests that cross-reactive memory joined in.

Sequenced material: PBMCs or a T cell subset sorted from them (not recorded which). This sequence joins TRBV6-1 and TRBJ2-3, with 12 bases that match TRBD2. The clonotype was recovered from an adult woman who had mild COVID-19 (a few samples of this study predate the infection). Cell type and time point are not known. Written as DNA, the CDR3 is TGTGCCAGCAGTAGACTAGCGGGGGAAGAGGATACGCAGTATTTT. This gives the protein CASSRLAGEEDTQYF.